Below are 30 T cell receptor beta chains sequenced from a single sample in a study of T cell responses to AZD1222 COVID-19 vaccine (TCRdb year 2021). Reading the label with the study, this specimen's time point is: about 28 days (+/-7) after the second vaccine dose. In light of the paper, this sample's treatment or condition label describes: meningococcal conjugate vaccine given as trial control. Libraries came from the immunoSEQ multiplex PCR assay. TCRdb holds this immuneACCESS table with in-frame rearrangements only. Some clones are missing; in checked studies, unresolved V genes explain under half, and the rest has no known cause. For this sample the table gives 100,000 to 150,000 clones, of which 80% to 95% were detected only once. The leading ten clones occupy 4% to 4.5% of the sample. This specimen was peripheral blood, taken 28 days after the second dose of the MenACWY control vaccine. The receptors shown here come from an adult who received the MenACWY meningococcal vaccine as a control.

The rearrangement links TRBV27 to TRBJ2-7; the D is unclear. The CDR3 is 12 residues long. Trimming pared 7 bases from V and 0 bases from J, leaving 7 bases between. The germline V gene encodes CDR1 MNHEY and CDR2 SMNVEV (reference sequence). The CDR3 sequence is CASISSSYEQYF. CDR3 sequence (DNA): TGTGCCAGCATTAGTTCCTCCTACGAGCAGTACTTC.

The sample holds one count of this clone. V usage is TRBV28 and J usage is TRBJ2-7, with a possible D match to TRBD2 (5 bases). Germline lookup yields CDR1 MDHEN and CDR2 SYDVKM. CDR3 size: 17 residues. Trimming cost V 6 bases and J 3 bases, with 24 bases left between them. The CDR3 DNA sequence: TGTGCCAGCAGAAGCCTAAGAAAGTCTAGCTTTGGCTACGAGCAGTACTTC. The encoded protein is CASRSLRKSSFGYEQYF.

The V call is TRBV5-4, the J call TRBJ1-2, with D unclear. V dropped 3 bases and J dropped 7 bases, with 7 bases sitting between them. Germline CDR1 is SGHNT and CDR2 is YYREEE (reference sequence). The CDR3 length is 11 residues. The CDR3 protein is CASSSFGGYTF. The DNA of the CDR3 is TGTGCCAGCAGCTCCTTCGGTGGCTACACCTTC.

The chain joins TRBV5-1 to TRBJ2-5; D unresolved. Trimming removed 0 bases from V and 1 base from J, with 13 bases in between. This CDR3 is 16 amino acids long. Germline V gene sequence: CDR1 SGHRS, CDR2 YFSETQ. The CDR3 DNA reads TGCGCCAGCAGCTTGGTGGCAGTTGTGATCCAAGAGACCCAGTACTTC. Translating gives CASSLVAVVIQETQYF.

This chain uses TRBV21-1 with TRBJ2-7. TRBV21-1 is a listed pseudogene. The CDR3 runs 21 residues. CDR3 in amino acids: CASSKSLAGSPIRIPPYEQYV. CDR3 bases: TGTGCCAGCAGCAAATCGCTAGCAGGGTCGCCAATTCGAATTCCCCCCTACGAGCAGTACGTC.

This chain links TRBV18 with TRBJ1-1; perhaps TRBD1 as D (5 bases). The germline gives CDR1 KGHSH, CDR2 LQKENI. V was clipped by 3 bases and J by 4 bases, with 9 bases between them. The CDR3 covers 13 residues. The CDR3 region is CASSPRGFTEAFF. As DNA, the CDR3 is TGTGCCAGCTCACCGCGGGGGTTCACTGAAGCTTTCTTT. The whole variable domain, remainder taken from reference TRBV18 and TRBJ1-1, is NAGVMQNPRHLVRRRGQEARLRCSPMKGHSHVYWYRQLPEEGLKFMVYLQKENIIDESGMPKERFSAEFPKEGPSILRIQQVVRGDSAAYFCASSPRGFTEAFFGQGTRLTVV.

This clone was detected a few times. J is TRBJ2-5 and V is TRBV5-4; 11 bases line up with TRBD2. The junction had 6 bases not matched to a gene; V was cut back by 0 bases and J by 5 bases. Germline V gene data show CDR1 as SGHNT and CDR2 as YYREEE (reference sequence). The CDR3 runs to 16 residues. CDR3 protein: CASSLVSGGARETQYF. CDR3 DNA sequence: TGTGCCAGCAGCTTGGTTAGCGGGGGGGCCCGGGAGACCCAGTACTTC.

The J gene is TRBJ2-1, the V gene TRBV6-2 or TRBV6-3, with 7 bases that match TRBD1. Germline V gives CDR1 MNHEY, CDR2 SVGEGT. The CDR3 runs to 15 residues. The V segment lost 2 bases and the J segment 4 bases; nucleotides outside the gene matches: 5. CDR3 region: CASSYGGRGYNEQFF. The CDR3, as DNA: TGTGCCAGCAGTTACGGGGGCAGGGGGTACAATGAGCAGTTCTTC.

The sample holds one count of this clone. The genes are TRBV6-6 and TRBJ2-7; 10 positions match TRBD1. V was clipped by 1 base and J by 4 bases; unmatched bases: 1. The germline CDR1 and CDR2 sequences are MNHNY and SVGAGI (reference sequence). The CDR3 is 14 residues long. Here the CDR3 reads CASSYLGQGYEQYF. CDR3 DNA: TGTGCCAGCAGTTACTTGGGACAGGGGTACGAGCAGTACTTC.

CDR3 sequence: CAWRGQVRIGSPLHF. In nucleotides, the CDR3 is TGTGCCTGGAGAGGACAGGTCAGAATTGGTTCACCCCTCCACTTT. This chain connects TRBV30 to TRBJ1-6, with 7 bases that match TRBD1. The CDR3 extends over 15 amino acids. Germline V gene lookup returns CDR1 GTSNPN and CDR2 SVGIG (reference sequence). Trimming removed 3 bases from V and 9 bases from J; junction bases left unmatched: 11.

The J gene is TRBJ2-3, the V gene TRBV28, with D perhaps assigned TRBD1 or TRBD2 (5 bases each). Germline V lookup: CDR1 MDHEN, CDR2 SYDVKM. V was shortened by 9 bases and J by 2 bases, with 15 bases between the two germline ends. This CDR3 is 14 amino acids long. The CDR3 DNA reads as TGTGCCAGTTCCGGGACCCCCCTCACAGATACGCAGTATTTT. Protein product: CASSGTPLTDTQYF.

V and J are TRBV27 and TRBJ1-2; no definite D call. This CDR3 comprises 15 residues. Trimming removed 0 bases at V and 2 bases at J, with 10 bases between. CDR1 is MNHEY and CDR2 is SMNVEV in the germline V gene (reference sequence). CDR3 region: CASSLSTTENYGYTF. CDR3 nucleotide sequence: TGTGCCAGCAGTTTATCGACCACAGAGAACTATGGCTACACCTTC.

This chain joins TRBV6-2 or TRBV6-3 and TRBJ2-1, with D perhaps TRBD1 or TRBD2 (5 bases each). The CDR3 length is 17 residues. V lost 2 bases and J lost 3, with 17 bases in between. CDR1 and CDR2 from the germline V gene are MNHEY and SVGEGT. The CDR3: CASSYVRGRADYNEQFF. DNA for the CDR3: TGTGCCAGCAGTTACGTGAGGGGCCGGGCTGACTACAATGAGCAGTTCTTC.

This chain joins TRBV18 and TRBJ2-1, with D possibly being TRBD2 (5 bases). V was shortened by 2 bases and J by 7 bases, with 18 bases between the two germline ends. In germline, CDR1 is KGHSH, CDR2 LQKENI. CDR3 length: 16 residues. The CDR3 sequence: CASSPFPGTGKNEQFF. In DNA form, the CDR3 reads TGTGCCAGCTCACCATTTCCGGGTACGGGGAAAAATGAGCAGTTCTTC.

The chain recombines TRBV5-1 with TRBJ2-5; D is uncertain. This CDR3 is built from 13 residues. Germline V gene data show CDR1 as SGHRS and CDR2 as YFSETQ. The V and J ends lost 0 bases and 5 bases respectively, with 8 bases between them. The CDR3, as DNA: TGCGCCAGCAGCTTGGCCATGGGGGAGACCCAGTACTTC. Encoded protein: CASSLAMGETQYF.

The chain combines TRBV10-3 with TRBJ2-1; TRBD2 is a possible D gene (5 bases). Germline assignment: CDR1 ENHRY and CDR2 SYGVKD. Deletions cut 0 bases from V and 4 bases from J, with 16 bases between. The CDR3 is 17 amino acids. CDR3 residues: CAISESFDGGPYNEQFF. CDR3 DNA: TGTGCCATCAGTGAGTCATTTGATGGCGGGCCGTACAATGAGCAGTTCTTC.

The chain links TRBV9 to TRBJ1-6, with 8 bases lining up with TRBD1. Germline V gene lookup returns CDR1 SGDLS and CDR2 YYNGEE. CDR3 length equals 15 residues. Unmatched junction bases numbered 5, after V lost 0 bases and J lost 9 bases. CDR3 loop: CASSVVETGVSPLHF. CDR3 DNA sequence: TGTGCCAGCAGCGTAGTTGAGACAGGGGTTTCACCCCTCCACTTT.

V is TRBV19 and J is TRBJ1-4; D gene uncertain. The length of the CDR3 is 16 residues. The germline CDR1 and CDR2 sequences are LNHDA and SQIVND (reference sequence). With 0 bases removed from V and 1 base from J, the gap between germline ends came to 9 bases. CDR3 protein: CASSIENGVTNEKLFF. The CDR3 DNA reads TGTGCCAGTAGTATAGAGAACGGTGTAACTAATGAAAAACTGTTTTTT.

This clone occurred once. The chain has TRBV2 and TRBJ2-5; a possible D gene is TRBD1 (6 bases). Trimming shortened V by 6 bases and J by 2 bases, and 13 bases separated the two germline ends. Germline V lookup: CDR1 SNHLY, CDR2 FYNNEI. The CDR3 has 14 amino acids. Here the CDR3 reads CASSDLTGQETQYF. The CDR3 nucleotides read TGTGCCAGCAGCGACCTGACAGGACAAGAGACCCAGTACTTC. Full variable domain (missing parts from reference TRBV2 and TRBJ2-5): EPEVTQTPSHQVTQMGQEVILRCVPISNHLYFYWYRQILGQKVEFLVSFYNNEISEKSEIFDDQFSVERPDGSNFTLKIRSTKLEDSAMYFCASSDLTGQETQYFGPGTRLLVL.

The J gene is TRBJ1-5, the V gene TRBV11-2, with D unclear. The CDR3 runs 14 residues. From germline, CDR1 is SGHAT and CDR2 FQNNGV. Trimming removed 2 bases at V and 5 bases at J, with 10 bases between. The CDR3 reads CASSLNRWDQPQHF. CDR3 coding DNA: TGTGCCAGCAGCTTAAATCGGTGGGATCAGCCCCAGCATTTT.

J is TRBJ1-1 and V is TRBV27; D remains unclear. Germline V gene data show CDR1 as MNHEY and CDR2 as SMNVEV (reference sequence). The CDR3 length is 15 residues. V was cut by 6 bases and J by 0 bases, with 14 bases left in between. The CDR3 DNA follows: TGTGCCAGCAGCAAACCCCCAGGACTGAACACTGAAGCTTTCTTT. It translates to CASSKPPGLNTEAFF.

DNA of the CDR3: TGTGCCAGTGGGGATCTCGGCTACACCTTC. This encodes CASGDLGYTF. This chain connects TRBV7-7 to TRBJ1-2; no definite D call. V was shortened by 9 bases and J by 8 bases, with 10 bases between the two germline ends. The CDR3 is 10 residues long. Germline V CDR1 and CDR2: SSHAT, FNYEAQ (reference sequence).

This rearrangement joins TRBV2 to TRBJ2-7; no clear D gene. V was trimmed by 5 bases and J by 0 bases, leaving 11 bases between them. CDR1 is SNHLY, CDR2 FYNNEI, per germline. The CDR3 loop spans 14 amino acids. CDR3 sequence reads: CASSFGRNSYEQYF. The CDR3 coding sequence is TGTGCCAGCAGTTTTGGACGAAACTCCTACGAGCAGTACTTC.

The rearrangement links TRBV7-3 to TRBJ1-1; D possibly corresponds to TRBD1 (6 bases). The germline V gene encodes CDR1 SGHTA and CDR2 FQGTGA. The CDR3 runs to 13 residues. The V end was cut by 3 bases, the J end by 6 bases, with 11 bases between. CDR3 nucleotide sequence: TGTGCCAGCAGCTTCGCAGGGGCTTCTGAAGCTTTCTTT. Translated: CASSFAGASEAFF.

The chain links TRBV20-1 to TRBJ1-2; 9 bases are a match to TRBD1. CDR1 and CDR2 (germline): DFQATT, SNEGSKA (reference sequence). The CDR3 loop spans 15 amino acids. V lost 3 bases to trimming and J lost 3 bases; unmatched junction nucleotides: 8. The CDR3, as DNA: TGCAGTGCTAGTCTCGGACAGGGGAGGTACTATGGCTACACCTTC. Residues: CSASLGQGRYYGYTF.

CDR3 protein: CATQEGWGLNTGELFF. Written as DNA, the CDR3 is TGTGCAACGCAGGAAGGGTGGGGCTTGAACACCGGGGAGCTGTTTTTT. The genes are TRBV6-6 and TRBJ2-2; a weak D match, TRBD1 (5 bases). Germline values: CDR1 MNHNY, CDR2 SVGAGI (reference sequence). The CDR3 spans 16 residues.

This CDR3 is CASSPFRGDIYNEQFF. For the CDR3, the DNA is TGTGCCAGCTCACCATTTCGCGGGGACATCTACAATGAGCAGTTCTTC. The rearrangement links TRBV18 to TRBJ2-1; D could derive from TRBD1 or TRBD2 (6 bases each). The CDR3 is 16 amino acids. Trimming took off 2 bases at V and 3 bases at J, with 14 bases between the two ends. Germline V lookup: CDR1 KGHSH, CDR2 LQKENI. Complete variable domain (other parts from reference TRBV18 and TRBJ2-1): NAGVMQNPRHLVRRRGQEARLRCSPMKGHSHVYWYRQLPEEGLKFMVYLQKENIIDESGMPKERFSAEFPKEGPSILRIQQVVRGDSAAYFCASSPFRGDIYNEQFFGPGTRLTVL.

The J gene is TRBJ2-5, the V gene TRBV27; D is perhaps TRBD1 or TRBD2 (5 bases each). Germline CDR1 MNHEY, CDR2 SMNVEV (reference sequence). This CDR3 has 15 residues. V lost 2 bases and J lost 5, with 15 bases in between. In DNA, the CDR3 is TGTGCCAGCAGTTTAGGGGGTAGTCGTGAGGAGACCCAGTACTTC. Translating it yields CASSLGGSREETQYF.

The chain is built from TRBV19 and TRBJ2-5; D is perhaps TRBD2 (6 bases). From germline, CDR1 is LNHDA and CDR2 SQIVND (reference sequence). There are 14 residues in the CDR3. The V gene lost 4 bases and the J gene lost 0 bases, with 9 bases spanning the gap. This CDR3 reads CASSTRTNQETQYF. The CDR3 coding sequence is TGTGCCAGTAGTACGCGGACTAACCAAGAGACCCAGTACTTC.

The chain links TRBV4-1 to TRBJ2-1; the match to TRBD2 covers 11 bases. CDR3 length: 19 residues. The germline CDR1 and CDR2 sequences are MGHRA and YSYEKL. V dropped 0 bases and J dropped 7; count of bases not matched to a gene: 14. The CDR3, as DNA: TGCGCCAGCAGCCAAGAAATCCAAATAGCGGGAGGGGTTAAAAATGAGCAGTTCTTC. It yields the protein CASSQEIQIAGGVKNEQFF.